The 12 T cell receptor beta chains below come from one sample, sequenced in a study of OX40 agonist ivuxolimab in advanced cancers. Libraries were made using the immunoSEQ multiplex PCR assay. This is the immuneACCESS table as TCRdb keeps it, with only in-frame sequences that have V and J called. A part of the clones is gone; compared with another copy, unresolved V genes explain less than half, and the rest is unexplained. The sample has some 86,000 clones on record, about 94% of them singletons. The top ten clonotypes cover over 8.5% of the sample. The specimen comprised CD4+ or CD8+ T cells sorted from blood, sampled in a trial of the OX40 agonist ivuxolimab. The origin of the receptors is an adult with an advanced solid tumor such as melanoma, head and neck, liver or kidney cancer.

The chain has TRBV9 and TRBJ2-1; TRBD2 matches 13 bases. Germline assignment: CDR1 SGDLS and CDR2 YYNGEE. The CDR3 is 19 residues long. Unmatched junction bases numbered 6, after V lost 0 bases and J lost 0 bases. CDR3 sequence (DNA): TGTGCCAGCAGCGTAGGACTAGCGGGGGGCCTTGGCTCCTACAATGAGCAGTTCTTC. It is translated as CASSVGLAGGLGSYNEQFF.

The CDR3 DNA reads as TGTGCCAGCAGCTTAACCGGGACTAGCGGGAATATTCAGTACTTC. Its translation is CASSLTGTSGNIQYF. This rearrangement joins TRBV7-3 to TRBJ2-4, with TRBD2 matching 13 bases. Trimming at V came to 0 bases and at J to 10 bases, leaving 3 bases not matched to a gene. CDR1 SGHTA and CDR2 FQGTGA come from the germline V gene. CDR3 length: 15 amino acids.

The chain combines TRBV10-3 with TRBJ1-3, with D possibly matching TRBD1 (5 bases). The CDR3 runs to 16 residues. The V gene's germline CDR1 is ENHRY and CDR2 SYGVKD. V lost 4 bases and J 0 bases, leaving 13 bases between the germline ends. The CDR3 here is CAISAGESSSGNTIYF. The CDR3 region has the DNA TGTGCCATCAGTGCGGGGGAGTCTAGCTCTGGAAACACCATATATTTT.

This chain joins TRBV27 and TRBJ1-2; D unclear. Deletions cut 5 bases from V and 5 bases from J, with 15 bases between. The germline gives CDR1 MNHEY, CDR2 SMNVEV (reference sequence). This CDR3 has 14 amino acids. The CDR3 protein is CASSPLGGWYGYTF. CDR3 sequence (DNA): TGTGCCAGCAGTCCCCTGGGCGGGTGGTATGGCTACACCTTC.

J is TRBJ2-1 and V is TRBV11-2; 8 bases match TRBD2. Germline V gene sequence: CDR1 SGHAT, CDR2 FQNNGV. The CDR3 spans 13 residues. J was trimmed by 8 bases and V by 4 bases; bases with no gene match: 4. CDR3 region: CASSSGTSDEQFF. The CDR3 DNA reads TGTGCCAGCAGCTCCGGGACTAGTGATGAGCAGTTCTTC.

The gene calls are TRBV28 and TRBJ2-7; 11 bases fit TRBD2. Germline V gives CDR1 MDHEN, CDR2 SYDVKM. There are 16 residues in the CDR3. With V trimmed by 6 bases and J by 0 bases, 7 bases remained unmatched. The CDR3 coding sequence is TGTGCCAGCAGCCGGCCCGGGACTAGCGGCTCCTACGAGCAGTACTTC. This sequence encodes CASSRPGTSGSYEQYF.

This clone was found once. The J gene is TRBJ2-5, the V gene TRBV7-9, with 11 bases aligning to TRBD2. Germline trimming cut 3 bases from V and 4 bases from J; bases unmatched to any gene: 7. The germline V gene has CDR1 SEHNR and CDR2 FQNEAQ (reference sequence). The CDR3 sequence is 16 residues long. DNA for the CDR3: TGTGCCAGCAGCTTTAGCGGGAGGGCCGTTGCAGAGACCCAGTACTTC. Translated, it gives CASSFSGRAVAETQYF.

The chain has TRBV27 and TRBJ2-3, with D possibly being TRBD2 (6 bases). The CDR3 runs to 16 residues. The V gene's germline CDR1 is MNHEY and CDR2 SMNVEV (reference sequence). V was shortened by 5 bases and J by 0 bases, with 15 bases between the two germline ends. The CDR3 region has the DNA TGTGCCAGCAGTGATTTAGCGGTTCCTAGCACAGATACGCAGTATTTT. Translation gives CASSDLAVPSTDTQYF.

This rearrangement joins TRBV4-1 to TRBJ2-2, with 7 bases that match TRBD1. The CDR3 has 16 amino acids. V shed 4 bases and J 7 bases; nucleotides not matched to a gene: 12. Germline CDR1 reads MGHRA; CDR2 reads YSYEKL. This chain's CDR3 is CASSRDTTGLYGELFF. CDR3 in DNA: TGCGCCAGCAGCCGCGACACGACAGGGCTCTACGGGGAGCTGTTTTTT.

This rearrangement joins TRBV5-1 to TRBJ2-7, with 7 bases that match TRBD2. Germline loops: CDR1 SGHRS, CDR2 YFSETQ. V lost 3 bases and J lost 3; bases outside the gene matches: 6. The CDR3 totals 14 residues. The CDR3: CASSWEAGIYEQYF. The CDR3 coding sequence is TGCGCCAGCAGCTGGGAAGCGGGGATCTACGAGCAGTACTTC.

The chain joins TRBV27 to TRBJ2-2, with D possibly TRBD1 on 6 matching bases. The CDR3 consists of 15 residues. The germline CDR1 and CDR2 sequences are MNHEY and SMNVEV (reference sequence). V lost 3 bases and J lost 6, with 14 bases in between. The CDR3 here is CASSFRDTGSGELFF. The CDR3 DNA sequence: TGTGCCAGCAGTTTCCGGGACACGGGATCCGGGGAGCTGTTTTTT.

This chain links TRBV27 with TRBJ1-1; weak D call: TRBD1 (5 bases). This CDR3 contains 14 residues. V was cut by 6 bases and J by 0 bases, with 11 bases left in between. Germline values: CDR1 MNHEY, CDR2 SMNVEV (reference sequence). The CDR3 DNA is TGTGCCAGCAGCCTTGGGGGTCTGAACACTGAAGCTTTCTTT. Encoded protein: CASSLGGLNTEAFF.